Below are 20 T cell receptor beta chains sequenced from a single sample in a study of shared clonotypes between healthy human individuals. This table comes from immunoSEQ multiplex PCR, and its TCRdb copy is limited to in-frame clones, with some not included. The sample records about 670,000 clones, 72% being singletons. What was sequenced was memory CD4+ T cells sorted from blood. The subset: CD45RA-negative fraction. The receptors stem from a woman between 25 and 40 years old in good health.

The CDR3 loop is CASSQVTTGNYGYTF. DNA of the CDR3: TGCGCCAGCAGCCAAGTAACGACAGGGAACTATGGCTACACCTTC. The chain couples TRBV4-1 to TRBJ1-2; TRBD1 matches 7 bases. After removal of 1 base from V and 2 bases from J, the junction contained 4 bases not matched to a gene. Per germline, CDR1 MGHRA and CDR2 YSYEKL. This CDR3 spans 15 amino acids.

The chain uses TRBV10-2 and TRBJ2-7, with 12 bases fitting TRBD2. CDR3 length equals 13 residues. Germline V gene data show CDR1 as WSHSY and CDR2 as SAAADI. V lost 7 bases, J lost 6 bases, and 4 bases stayed unmatched. CDR3 nucleotides: TGCGCCAGCATGGAACTAGCGGGAGGCGAGCAGTACTTC. Its protein is CASMELAGGEQYF.

V is TRBV5-1 and J is TRBJ2-2, with D perhaps matching TRBD1 (6 bases). This CDR3 comprises 14 residues. Trimming cost V 2 bases and J 2 bases, with 7 bases left between them. The germline gives CDR1 SGHRS, CDR2 YFSETQ. The CDR3 DNA reads as TGCGCCAGCAGCTTAGGGACAAACACCGGGGAGCTGTTTTTT. Its translation is CASSLGTNTGELFF.

In this sample, this clone turned up a few times. The chain couples TRBV28 to TRBJ1-5; possibly TRBD1 for D (5 bases). Looked up from germline, CDR1 is MDHEN and CDR2 is SYDVKM. This CDR3 region has 16 residues. V lost 3 bases, J lost 7 bases, and 19 bases lay in between. CDR3: CASSFAVMEGRQPQHF. The DNA of the CDR3 is TGTGCCAGCAGTTTTGCAGTGATGGAGGGGAGGCAGCCCCAGCATTTT. Full variable domain (missing parts from reference TRBV28 and TRBJ1-5): DVKVTQSSRYLVKRTGEKVFLECVQDMDHENMFWYRQDPGLGLRLIYFSYDVKMKEKGDIPEGYSVSREKKERFSLILESASTNQTSMYLCASSFAVMEGRQPQHFGDGTRLSIL.

The rearrangement links TRBV6-5 to TRBJ1-2; TRBD1 agrees at 8 bases. Germline V gene data show CDR1 as MNHEY and CDR2 as SVGAGI. V lost 0 bases and J lost 6; bases outside the gene matches: 6. The CDR3 contains 15 residues. The CDR3: CASSYSLVQGDGYTF. The CDR3 nucleotides read TGTGCCAGCAGTTACTCCCTCGTACAGGGGGATGGCTACACCTTC.

The sample holds many counts of this clone. The chain has TRBV28 and TRBJ2-7; 10 bases align to TRBD2. This CDR3 spans 18 amino acids. After removal of 2 bases from V and 2 bases from J, the junction contained 12 bases not matched to a gene. The germline gives CDR1 MDHEN, CDR2 SYDVKM. This CDR3 reads CASSLPGLAATLPYEQYF. DNA of the CDR3: TGTGCCAGCAGTTTACCCGGACTAGCGGCGACCCTTCCCTACGAGCAGTACTTC.

This clone was seen only once. The CDR3 loop is CASSLFLRPNTEAFF. In DNA form, the CDR3 reads TGTGCCAGCAGCTTATTTCTCCGTCCGAACACTGAAGCTTTCTTT. The rearrangement joins TRBV7-2 to TRBJ1-1; the D is unclear. Germline CDR1 and CDR2: SGHTA and FQGNSA. V dropped 2 bases and J dropped 1 base, with 11 bases sitting between them. The CDR3 is made up of 15 amino acids.

This chain uses TRBV6-1 with TRBJ2-7, with D perhaps TRBD2 (5 bases). Trimming stripped 9 bases from V and 3 bases from J, with 15 bases between. The CDR3 has 13 amino acids. CDR1 and CDR2 (germline): MNHNS, SASEGT. CDR3 nucleotide sequence: TGTGCCAGTCAAGGAAGCGGCCGCTACGAGCAGTACTTC. It codes for CASQGSGRYEQYF.

CDR3 region: CASSSYRGLQPQHF. The CDR3 DNA reads as TGTGCCAGCAGTTCCTACAGGGGGCTGCAGCCCCAGCATTTT. This chain links TRBV28 with TRBJ1-5, with 9 positions matching TRBD1. Trimming cost V 4 bases and J 7 bases; bases outside gene matches: 5. CDR1 is MDHEN, CDR2 SYDVKM, per germline. This CDR3 has 14 residues.

The chain employs TRBV28 and TRBJ2-7, with D perhaps TRBD2 (6 bases). Trimming removed 5 bases from V and 3 bases from J, with 23 bases in between. CDR1 MDHEN and CDR2 SYDVKM come from the germline V gene. The CDR3 contains 17 residues. The CDR3 DNA follows: TGTGCCAGCAGTGATATAGGCGGGGACCGCACCTTCTACGAGCAGTACTTC. It codes for CASSDIGGDRTFYEQYF. Based on the CDR3 plus reference TRBV28 and TRBJ2-7, the full variable domain is DVKVTQSSRYLVKRTGEKVFLECVQDMDHENMFWYRQDPGLGLRLIYFSYDVKMKEKGDIPEGYSVSREKKERFSLILESASTNQTSMYLCASSDIGGDRTFYEQYFGPGTRLTVT.

In regard to this clone: Other DNA variants within this sample encode the same CDR3. The CDR3, as DNA: TGTGCCAGCAGCTTAGAGGCGGCAACCTACGAGCAGTACTTC. The encoded protein is CASSLEAATYEQYF. The V gene is TRBV7-9, the J gene TRBJ2-7; D uncertain. The ends were cut back, 1 base at V and 2 bases at J, with 9 bases in the middle. The CDR3 is 14 amino acids. Per germline, CDR1 SEHNR and CDR2 FQNEAQ (reference sequence). Looking up the rest from reference TRBV7-9 and TRBJ2-7 gives the full variable domain: DTGVSQNPRHKITKRGQNVTFRCDPISEHNRLYWYRQTLGQGPEFLTYFQNEAQLEKSRLLSDRFSAERPKGSFSTLEIQRTEQGDSAMYLCASSLEAATYEQYFGPGTRLTVT.

V gene TRBV25-1 combines with J gene TRBJ2-7; no clear D gene. The V gene's germline CDR1 is MGHDK and CDR2 SYGVNS. V lost 7 bases and J 1 base, leaving 8 bases between the germline ends. This CDR3 is built from 12 residues. The CDR3 reads CASKTESYEQYF. The DNA of the CDR3 is TGTGCCAGCAAGACTGAATCCTACGAGCAGTACTTC.

This chain joins TRBV2 and TRBJ2-7, with 8 nucleotides matching TRBD1. Unmatched junction bases numbered 9, after V lost 5 bases and J lost 3 bases. The germline gives CDR1 SNHLY, CDR2 FYNNEI. This CDR3 is built from 15 residues. CDR3 residues: CASSNAGTGVYEQYF. The CDR3 coding sequence is TGTGCCAGCAGTAACGCCGGGACAGGAGTCTACGAGCAGTACTTC.

The rearrangement links TRBV6-5 to TRBJ2-7; 7 bases are shared with TRBD1. Germline loops: CDR1 MNHEY, CDR2 SVGAGI. J lost 7 bases, V lost 3 bases, and 12 bases had no gene match. This CDR3 is built from 15 residues. DNA for the CDR3: TGTGCCAGCAGTTATGATCGCAGGGTGACAGGGGAGCAGTACTTC. Protein: CASSYDRRVTGEQYF.

Of note for this clone: The identical CDR3 is also encoded by other nucleotide sequences in the sample. The chain joins TRBV18 to TRBJ2-1; the match to TRBD2 covers 7 bases. The trim removed 2 bases at V and 1 base at J, leaving 2 bases unmatched. The germline CDR1 and CDR2 sequences are KGHSH and LQKENI. The length of the CDR3 is 15 residues. Here the CDR3 reads CASSPASGSYNEQFF. The CDR3 region has the DNA TGTGCCAGCTCACCAGCTAGCGGTTCCTACAATGAGCAGTTCTTC.

This clone was seen a handful of times. V usage is TRBV7-9 and J usage is TRBJ2-7; D is undetermined. CDR1 and CDR2 (germline): SEHNR, FQNEAQ (reference sequence). V lost 0 bases, J lost 4 bases, and 4 bases lay in between. CDR3 length: 12 amino acids. CDR3 loop: CASSLARYEQYF. DNA of the CDR3: TGTGCCAGCAGCTTAGCGCGATACGAGCAGTACTTC.

The rearrangement links TRBV5-1 to TRBJ2-1, with D perhaps being TRBD1 or TRBD2 (5 bases each). Trimming took off 4 bases at V and 5 bases at J, with 13 bases between the two ends. Germline V CDR1 and CDR2: SGHRS, YFSETQ. CDR3 length: 14 amino acids. The CDR3 region is CASSGGRQHNEQFF. The CDR3, as DNA: TGCGCCAGCAGCGGAGGCAGACAGCACAATGAGCAGTTCTTC.

This clone was recorded a few times. This chain links TRBV27 with TRBJ1-3; unclear D gene. V was cut by 2 bases and J by 4 bases, with 12 bases left in between. The CDR3 is 15 amino acids. CDR1 MNHEY and CDR2 SMNVEV come from the germline V gene (reference sequence). The CDR3: CASSLARAGGNTIYF. As DNA, the CDR3 is TGTGCCAGCAGTTTAGCCCGGGCCGGCGGAAACACCATATATTTT.

The rearrangement joins TRBV19 to TRBJ1-2; possible D gene TRBD1, 5 bases. Looked up from germline, CDR1 is LNHDA and CDR2 is SQIVND (reference sequence). Trimming took 7 bases from V and 1 from J, leaving 16 bases between them. There are 15 residues in the CDR3. CDR3 sequence (DNA): TGTGCCAGTAAAATACGGGACGGCCGTAACTATGGCTACACCTTC. Its protein product is CASKIRDGRNYGYTF.

The chain couples TRBV6-1 to TRBJ1-1; TRBD1 matches at 9 bases. Germline values: CDR1 MNHNS, CDR2 SASEGT. The trim removed 10 bases at V and 7 bases at J, leaving 16 bases unmatched. The CDR3 has 15 amino acids. The CDR3 spells CAISKGGTGTYEAFF. In nucleotides, the CDR3 is TGTGCCATTTCTAAGGGAGGGACAGGGACATATGAAGCTTTCTTT.